These T cell receptor beta chains were read from a single sample in a study of spatial heterogeneity in lung cancer. TCRdb redid the calling of the 5' RACE reads with MiXCR, one entry per CDR3 protein. The sample records 40,000 to 45,000 distinct CDR3 sequences, approximately 7% being singletons. The specimen was PBMCs, collected at surgery. The receptor set was obtained from a female donor with early-stage non-small cell lung cancer. Each CDR3 is given with its conserved first and last residue. A D gene is named only where the DNA matches it firmly. Expanded clones are given a class, and other clones once, few, many or no size at all.

cdr3_nt,cdr3_aa,d_call,j_call,clone_size,cdr3_length,v_call
TGTGCCAGCAGCGAGGGGCGCGGATTGCAGTACTTC,CASSEGRGLQYF,-,TRBJ2-4,many,12,TRBV7-3
TGCGCCAGCAGCCAAGTCGCGGGGAACACTGAAGCTTTCTTT,CASSQVAGNTEAFF,-,TRBJ1-1,many,14,TRBV4-1
TGTGCCAGCAGCGAACGGACTTTACCCGAGACCCAGTACTTC,CASSERTLPETQYF,-,TRBJ2-5,many,14,TRBV7-9
TGTGCCAGCAGTGAAGGGGGATGGAACACTGAAGCTTTCTTT,CASSEGGWNTEAFF,-,TRBJ1-1,many,14,TRBV6-1
TGTGCCAGCAGCTTCGACAGCTATGGCTACACCTTC,CASSFDSYGYTF,-,TRBJ1-2,few,12,TRBV7-9
TGTGCCAGCAGCCAAAGACAGGGTCACTATGGCTACACCTTC,CASSQRQGHYGYTF,TRBD1,TRBJ1-2,-,14,TRBV3-1
TGTGCCAGCAGGCAAGGGGGCGATACGCAGTATTTT,CASRQGGDTQYF,TRBD1,TRBJ2-3,many,12,TRBV7-9
TGTGCCAGCAGCTTAGTGGTGGCGGGGGAGCAGTTCTTC,CASSLVVAGEQFF,-,TRBJ2-1,-,13,TRBV11-2
TGTGCCAGTAGACAGGGCGCTAATGAAAAACTGTTTTTT,CASRQGANEKLFF,TRBD1,TRBJ1-4,many,13,TRBV2
TGTGCCAGCAGTTTAAGGGTCCAAGAGACCCAGTACTTC,CASSLRVQETQYF,-,TRBJ2-5,many,13,TRBV12-3/TRBV12-4
TGTGCCAGTAGTCCCCCGGCTCCGGAGAACACTGAAGCTTTCTTT,CASSPPAPENTEAFF,-,TRBJ1-1,many,15,TRBV19
TGTGCCAGTAGCCCCCCCGGGACCTTCTCCTACGAGCAGTACTTC,CASSPPGTFSYEQYF,-,TRBJ2-7,many,15,TRBV19
TGTGCCAGCAGTTTAGGGCTAGCGGCAGATACGCAGTATTTT,CASSLGLAADTQYF,TRBD2,TRBJ2-3,many,14,TRBV27
TGTGCCAGCAGCTTAGGCCAAGAGACCCAGTACTTC,CASSLGQETQYF,-,TRBJ2-5,many,12,TRBV7-2
TGTGCCAGCACTTCAGGGGGCGCCGGGAATTCACCCCTCCACTTT,CASTSGGAGNSPLHF,TRBD1,TRBJ1-6,many,15,TRBV6-2/TRBV6-3
TGTGCCAGCAGCTTAAGGCCCGACCGGGGAGAGACCCAGTACTTC,CASSLRPDRGETQYF,-,TRBJ2-5,many,15,TRBV11-2
TGTGCCAGCAGTGCCGACAGTGCCGAGCAGTACTTC,CASSADSAEQYF,-,TRBJ2-7,-,12,TRBV25-1